This TCR beta chain was found in a study of shared clonotypes between healthy human individuals (dated by TCRdb to 2020 to 2021). For context, the study as a whole: Three men and two women, aged 18 to 49 years, made up the cohort. For each donor, three plates each were used for CD4 naive and CD4 memory, two plates were used for CD8 naive, and one plate was used for CD8 memory. Libraries were prepared and TCR repertoires were sequenced by different laboratories using diverse techniques, in order to increase sequencing depth and limit assay-specific biases. To estimate repertoire size and how much clonotype sharing occurs between individuals, the study deeply sequenced the blood TCR repertoires of five healthy adults. Between about 0.8 and 9 billion PBMCs per donor were obtained by leukapheresis.

Healthy HIV-negative adults with no recently reported acute infections or vaccinations were included as donors. All donors were Caucasian adults living in Nashville, Tennessee, USA. Magnetic negative selection was used to enrich CD4+ T cells, after which naive cells were positively selected on CD45RA and the negative fraction became the memory subset. Blood was obtained by leukapheresis, after which PBMCs were separated by Ficoll-Histopaque density gradient centrifugation and cryopreserved in liquid nitrogen vapor phase. Analytical flow cytometry was used to check the purity and quantity of each magnetically sorted T cell population. Each sorted fraction had its genomic DNA isolated and then quantified by UV absorbance on a Nanodrop 2000c. The CDR3 spans 15 residues, from the cysteine through the phenylalanine. Of all the DNA, just the CDR3 is kept, 45 bases in frame from base 1. V drops 5 bases and J drops 8 bases, leaving 19 bases in between. CDR1 and CDR2, looked up from the germline V gene (reference sequence), are MNHNY and SVGAGI.

What the authors observed across the whole study: Sampling was restricted to blood, and TCR repertoires in tissue are likely to differ from TCR repertoires in blood. Compared with non-shared clonotypes, the clonotypes found in all four sorted-subset donors had higher generation probabilities. Estimated clonotype richness was generally larger for naive than for memory subsets. Pairwise subsampling indicated that sequencing depth was expected to affect the degree of clonotype sharing among donors. Because the study included a small number of donors, the genetic and exposure-history diversity represented was limited. Even with the large sequencing depth, rarefaction of the sorted-subset datasets indicated that sequencing was incomplete. Roughly 5.2% of naive CD4, approximately 3.7% of naive CD8, about 2.1% of memory CD4, and approximately 0.4% of memory CD8 clonotypes were shared across a few donors.

Worth noting for this clone: This clone's antigen is unknown. Base qualities are not provided; no much larger clone lies one nucleotide away.

TCR CDR3 regions were amplified from genomic DNA by multiplex PCR using the deep immunoSEQ assay. For each cell subset, the extracted genomic DNA was distributed evenly across all wells of several immunoSEQ 96-well plates, and each plate served as one replicate. For sorted subsets, approximately 210 ng of genomic DNA, equivalent to about 30,000 T cell genomes, went into each replicate PCR. The purified libraries were quantified using a Qubit 3.0 fluorometer, sized with a Bioanalyzer 2100, and then quantified again using the KAPA Library Quantification kit. Each immunoSEQ 96-well plate was sequenced on its own single-read 150-cycle Illumina NextSeq 550 flow cell. Under the source paper's analysis protocol: Because the immunoSEQ output held only junctional sequences and lacked quality scores, the filtering could not match the filtering applied to full-length reads. Sequences were annotated with PyIR, a Python wrapper for IgBLAST v1.9, and V/J genes and CDR3 were assigned using IMGT germline references. Reads were filtered out if the reads had weak V/J assignments (E-value above 1e-6), no CDR3, stop codons, out-of-frame junctions, or ambiguous translated residues. V3J clonotypes were defined by identical inferred V gene, J gene, and CDR3 amino acid sequence. Percentage overlap between repertoires was computed as shared unique clonotypes divided by the size of the smaller repertoire. RTK rarefaction, the Chao1 estimator, and Recon v2.1 estimates of unobserved clonotypes were used to assess repertoire richness. Generation probabilities were computed with OLGA for all TCRbeta clonotypes obtained by the gDNA method from a few donors. Drawn from immuneACCESS, this table holds only the in-frame rearrangements with V and J called that TCRdb kept. Clones are partly lost; checked studies trace under half to an unresolved V gene and leave the rest unexplained. The V and J calls and the clone size are those of that table, but D and trimming were determined from the DNA. This sample comprises fewer than 3 million clones, 85% to 95% of them detected only once. The ten largest clones represent around 0.35% of the sample.

The sequenced sample consisted of naive CD4+ T cells from PBMCs. The cell subset or site label corresponds to: CD45RA+ positively selected. The origin of this receptor is a man between 18 and 29 years old in good health. Some clones in this sample may be carry-over from other donors' samples. The receptor chain draws on TRBV6-6 and TRBJ1-5; the D segment could be TRBD1, given 5 matching bases. The CDR3 reads as follows: CASSPRAAGGEPQHF. The sequenced DNA: TGTGCCAGCAGTCCCCGGGCCGCCGGGGGTGAGCCCCAGCATTTT.